Presented here are 29 T cell receptor beta chains from one specimen sequenced in a study of CD8 T cells in Susac syndrome. RNA totalling about 0.45 to 1 ug underwent reverse transcription with random hexamers. TCRdb ran MiXCR on the immunoSEQ multiplex PCR reads and lists one entry per CDR3 protein. This sample has 120,000 to 150,000 distinct CDR3 sequences, with 90% to 96% found just once. The sequencing input was CD4+ T cells from PBMCs. These receptors all stem from a human donor with Susac syndrome.

The V and J genes are TRBV11-2 and TRBJ2-7, with TRBD1 identical over 9 bases. V gave up 0 bases and J gave up 3 bases; unmatched junction bases: 6. Germline V gene sequence: CDR1 SGHAT, CDR2 FQNNGV. The CDR3 runs to 16 residues. Here the CDR3 reads CASSLDIGQGYYEQYF. The CDR3 bases are TGTGCCAGCAGCTTAGATATTGGACAGGGGTACTACGAGCAGTACTTC.

The chain combines TRBV6-4 with TRBJ1-2; D uncertain. The CDR3 extends over 13 amino acids. V was clipped by 8 bases and J by 5 bases, with 15 bases between them. Germline assignment: CDR1 MRHNA and CDR2 SNTAGT. The CDR3 protein is CASSADGLYGYTF. The CDR3 DNA sequence: TGTGCCAGCTCCGCAGACGGATTATATGGCTACACCTTC.

The rearrangement links TRBV20-1 to TRBJ1-4; D is undetermined. Germline loops: CDR1 DFQATT, CDR2 SNEGSKA (reference sequence). The CDR3 has 12 residues. The V gene lost 1 base and the J gene lost 8 bases, with 8 bases spanning the gap. CDR3 sequence (DNA): TGCAGTGCTAGAGGTGGTGAGGAAAAACTGTTTTTT. This encodes CSARGGEEKLFF.

The chain joins TRBV6-5 to TRBJ1-4; 8 positions match TRBD1. The V gene end was trimmed by 6 bases and the J gene end by 10 bases; junction bases not matched to a gene: 10. Per germline, CDR1 MNHEY and CDR2 SVGAGI. This CDR3 is 14 amino acids long. The CDR3 is CASSSPGGAGKLFF. CDR3 nucleotides: TGTGCCAGCAGCTCACCAGGGGGCGCGGGAAAACTGTTTTTT.

The chain links TRBV29-1 to TRBJ2-2; D is perhaps TRBD1 or TRBD2 (5 bases each). V was trimmed by 4 bases and J by 6 bases, leaving 9 bases between them. Germline V gene sequence: CDR1 SQVTM, CDR2 ANQGSEA. CDR3 length: 12 residues. The CDR3 DNA reads TGCAGCGTTGTCGGGGCGGCCGGGGAGCTGTTTTTT. Protein: CSVVGAAGELFF.

The gene calls are TRBV20-1 and TRBJ2-7; TRBD1 matches at 9 bases. V gave up 7 bases and J gave up 5 bases; unmatched junction bases: 12. The CDR3 contains 14 residues. CDR1 and CDR2 (germline): DFQATT, SNEGSKA (reference sequence). The CDR3 DNA is TGCAGTGAGCTTGTCCCGGGACAGGGCAACGAGCAGTACTTC. Translated: CSELVPGQGNEQYF.

The chain couples TRBV27 to TRBJ2-6; no definite D call. Germline V gives CDR1 MNHEY, CDR2 SMNVEV (reference sequence). CDR3 size: 14 residues. V was cut by 6 bases and J by 0 bases, with 6 bases left in between. The CDR3 nucleotides read TGTGCCAGCAGCGCACTCTCTGGGGCCAACGTCCTGACTTTC. Its translation is CASSALSGANVLTF.

The V gene is TRBV20-1, the J gene TRBJ2-3; no clear D gene. The germline V and J ends were trimmed by 5 bases and 14 bases, with 14 bases remaining between them. Germline assignment: CDR1 DFQATT and CDR2 SNEGSKA (reference sequence). The CDR3 totals 10 residues. The CDR3 bases are TGCAGTGCTGTAGATATTAAGATGTATTTT. It specifies CSAVDIKMYF.

This chain joins TRBV5-8 and TRBJ2-1, with 7 bases that match TRBD2. The CDR3 contains 14 residues. Germline V gene sequence: CDR1 SGHTS, CDR2 YDEGEE. The J segment lost 7 bases and the V segment lost 3 bases, leaving 7 bases of the junction unmatched. The CDR3 coding sequence is TGTGCCAGCAGCTATGGACTAGAGGGGAATGAGCAGTTCTTC. Residues: CASSYGLEGNEQFF.

A single count supports this clonotype. This chain joins TRBV5-1 and TRBJ2-1; D remains ambiguous. Per germline, CDR1 SGHRS and CDR2 YFSETQ. The CDR3 loop spans 13 amino acids. V was cut by 4 bases and J by 6 bases, with 11 bases left in between. In nucleotides, the CDR3 is TGCGCCAGCAGCGGAACACCAGGCAATGAGCAGTTCTTC. It is translated as CASSGTPGNEQFF.

This clonotype occurred once. The chain employs TRBV29-1 and TRBJ2-7, with 10 bases matching TRBD2. CDR3 length equals 13 residues. Per germline, CDR1 SQVTM and CDR2 ANQGSEA. Unmatched junction bases numbered 4, after V lost 4 bases and J lost 4 bases. This chain's CDR3 is CSVGLAGVYEQYF. The CDR3 DNA reads as TGCAGCGTTGGCCTAGCGGGAGTATACGAGCAGTACTTC.

The rearrangement uses TRBV5-1 and TRBJ2-7; D uncertain. Germline CDR1 and CDR2: SGHRS and YFSETQ. This CDR3 is built from 14 residues. V was cut by 0 bases and J by 2 bases, with 9 bases left in between. The CDR3 loop reads CASSLEGFTYEQYF. CDR3 DNA sequence: TGCGCCAGCAGCTTGGAAGGGTTCACCTACGAGCAGTACTTC.

The chain recombines TRBV23-1 with TRBJ2-4; a possible D gene is TRBD2 (6 bases). TRBV23-1 qualifies as an ORF whose function is uncertain. There are 14 residues in the CDR3. Trimming left V 0 bases short and J 3 bases short, with 6 bases between. As DNA, the CDR3 is TGCGCCAGCAGTCAATCAGCGGGCAAAAACATTCAGTACTTC. Its translation: CASSQSAGKNIQYF.

The V call is TRBV28, the J call TRBJ2-7; no firm D call. V dropped 7 bases and J dropped 3 bases, with 13 bases sitting between them. Germline CDR1 and CDR2: MDHEN and SYDVKM. The CDR3 runs to 13 residues. The DNA of the CDR3 is TGTGCCAGCACTCTGGGCAGAGACTACGAGCAGTACTTC. It is translated as CASTLGRDYEQYF.

The J gene is TRBJ2-5, the V gene TRBV7-8, with D possibly being TRBD1 or TRBD2 (5 bases each). The CDR3 extends over 15 amino acids. Trimming stripped 5 bases from V and 5 bases from J, with 18 bases between. Germline CDR1 is SGHVS and CDR2 is FQNEAQ. CDR3 in amino acids: CASSRGRGPGETQYF. Written as DNA, the CDR3 is TGTGCCAGCAGCCGGGGCCGGGGCCCTGGGGAGACCCAGTACTTC.

The chain has TRBV2 and TRBJ2-1, with D perhaps matching TRBD2 (5 bases). The CDR3 has 14 residues. CDR1 is SNHLY, CDR2 FYNNEI, per germline. Trimming pared 2 bases from V and 10 bases from J, leaving 15 bases between. The CDR3 here is CASSEMVSRGEQFF. DNA of the CDR3: TGTGCCAGCAGTGAAATGGTCTCCCGCGGGGAGCAGTTCTTC.

The rearrangement joins TRBV27 to TRBJ2-7; 9 bases match TRBD1. V gave up 4 bases and J gave up 6 bases; unmatched junction bases: 13. Looked up from germline, CDR1 is MNHEY and CDR2 is SMNVEV (reference sequence). The CDR3 length is 16 residues. For the CDR3, the DNA is TGTGCCAGCAGTTATCAAACCGGGACAGGGTGGGGCGAGCAGTACTTC. Translated: CASSYQTGTGWGEQYF.

The chain combines TRBV6-2 or TRBV6-3 with TRBJ1-2; 9 positions match TRBD1. The CDR3 runs to 16 residues. Germline V lookup: CDR1 MNHEY, CDR2 SVGEGT. V shed 5 bases and J 3 bases; nucleotides not matched to a gene: 10. CDR3 sequence (DNA): TGTGCCAGCAGTCGGGACAGGGCGGGGATCTACTATGGCTACACCTTC. Translated, it gives CASSRDRAGIYYGYTF.

The rearrangement joins TRBV11-2 to TRBJ2-1; D remains unclear. The CDR3 runs to 13 residues. Germline V CDR1 and CDR2: SGHAT, FQNNGV. Trimming stripped 5 bases from V and 4 bases from J, with 9 bases between. DNA for the CDR3: TGTGCCAGCAGCCAAACAGTTTACAATGAGCAGTTCTTC. This translates into CASSQTVYNEQFF.

This chain's CDR3 is CATSTGSGTNYGYTF. CDR3 nucleotides: TGTGCCACCAGCACCGGATCAGGAACTAACTATGGCTACACCTTC. This chain uses TRBV15 with TRBJ1-2, with no clear D. Germline CDR1 and CDR2: LNHNV and YYDKDF (reference sequence). The CDR3 has 15 amino acids. The V and J ends lost 4 bases and 0 bases respectively, with 12 bases between them.

The chain couples TRBV20-1 to TRBJ2-3, with 11 bases aligning to TRBD2. J lost 8 bases, V lost 5 bases, and 18 bases had no gene match. The CDR3 is 17 residues long. Germline values: CDR1 DFQATT, CDR2 SNEGSKA (reference sequence). This chain's CDR3 is CSAPPELAGGPYGTQYF. The CDR3 DNA reads TGCAGTGCTCCTCCCGAGTTAGCGGGGGGGCCTTACGGTACGCAGTATTTT.

V usage is TRBV11-2 and J usage is TRBJ1-3, with a possible D match to TRBD1 (5 bases). The length of the CDR3 is 18 residues. Germline V CDR1 and CDR2: SGHAT, FQNNGV. Trimming took 3 bases from V and 0 from J, leaving 18 bases between them. CDR3 nucleotide sequence: TGTGCCAGCAGCTTGGCCAGCGGGGACTCGGGCTCTGGAAACACCATATATTTT. Encoded protein: CASSLASGDSGSGNTIYF. The variable domain in full, with the rest retrieved from reference TRBV11-2 and TRBJ1-3, is EAGVAQSPRYKIIEKRQSVAFWCNPISGHATLYWYQQILGQGPKLLIQFQNNGVVDDSQLPKDRFSAERLKGVDSTLKIQPAKLEDSAVYLCASSLASGDSGSGNTIYFGEGSWLTVV.

The chain combines TRBV25-1 with TRBJ1-2; 7 bases are a match to TRBD1. The CDR3 has 14 amino acids. V was clipped by 3 bases and J by 4 bases; unmatched bases: 5. Germline V gene sequence: CDR1 MGHDK, CDR2 SYGVNS. Here the CDR3 DNA reads TGTGCCAGCAGTGAGGGACAGTTGATCTATGGCTACACCTTC. Translation gives CASSEGQLIYGYTF.

The J gene is TRBJ1-2, the V gene TRBV28; the D gene is possibly TRBD1 (5 bases). V was pared by 4 bases and J by 3 bases, with 12 bases between. CDR3 length equals 14 residues. Germline loops: CDR1 MDHEN, CDR2 SYDVKM. CDR3 DNA: TGTGCCAGCAGTTGGGGGGTGGGGTACTATGGCTACACCTTC. Its protein product is CASSWGVGYYGYTF.

The chain carries TRBV29-1 and TRBJ1-1; D gene uncertain. Germline V gene sequence: CDR1 SQVTM, CDR2 ANQGSEA. Trimming took 4 bases from V and 3 from J, leaving 12 bases between them. The CDR3 is made up of 13 amino acids. The CDR3 DNA reads as TGCAGCGTTGGCCTGGCCAGCTACACTGAAGCTTTCTTT. This codes for CSVGLASYTEAFF.

V usage is TRBV6-1 and J usage is TRBJ2-3; possible D gene TRBD1, 6 bases. The length of the CDR3 is 16 residues. Germline CDR1 MNHNS, CDR2 SASEGT. V was cut by 0 bases and J by 5 bases, with 15 bases left in between. The CDR3 protein is CASSEAPGRGEDTQYF. The CDR3 DNA is TGTGCCAGCAGTGAAGCGCCGGGCAGGGGAGAAGATACGCAGTATTTT.

This chain connects TRBV7-2 to TRBJ2-6, with D hard to call. Trimming removed 3 bases from V and 2 bases from J, with 8 bases in between. Germline V gene lookup returns CDR1 SGHTA and CDR2 FQGNSA. The CDR3 is 15 residues long. The CDR3 protein is CASSFLGTGANVLTF. CDR3 DNA: TGTGCCAGCAGCTTTTTAGGGACTGGGGCCAACGTCCTGACTTTC. Together with reference TRBV7-2 and TRBJ2-6, the CDR3 gives the full variable domain: GAGVSQSPSNKVTEKGKDVELRCDPISGHTALYWYRQSLGQGLEFLIYFQGNSAPDKSGLPSDRFSAERTGGSVSTLTIQRTQQEDSAVYLCASSFLGTGANVLTFGAGSRLTVL.

This clonotype is a singleton in its sample. The rearrangement joins TRBV27 to TRBJ2-7, with 10 bases matching TRBD2. Losses at the gene ends were 6 bases for V and 2 bases for J; bases not matched to a gene: 25. This CDR3 is built from 21 residues. CDR1 is MNHEY and CDR2 is SMNVEV in the germline V gene (reference sequence). CDR3 sequence: CASRKSGTLSGRALLTYEQYF. The DNA for the CDR3 is TGTGCCAGCAGAAAGTCCGGGACACTAAGCGGGAGGGCCTTATTAACCTACGAGCAGTACTTC.

V gene TRBV4-2 combines with J gene TRBJ2-1; D gene uncertain. This CDR3 has 16 residues. Germline V gene data show CDR1 as LGHNA and CDR2 as YNFKEQ. Trimming shortened V by 2 bases and J by 7 bases, and 18 bases separated the two germline ends. DNA for the CDR3: TGTGCCAGCAGCCAAACCTTTCCCCATCGCGCGAATGAGCAGTTCTTC. It translates to CASSQTFPHRANEQFF.